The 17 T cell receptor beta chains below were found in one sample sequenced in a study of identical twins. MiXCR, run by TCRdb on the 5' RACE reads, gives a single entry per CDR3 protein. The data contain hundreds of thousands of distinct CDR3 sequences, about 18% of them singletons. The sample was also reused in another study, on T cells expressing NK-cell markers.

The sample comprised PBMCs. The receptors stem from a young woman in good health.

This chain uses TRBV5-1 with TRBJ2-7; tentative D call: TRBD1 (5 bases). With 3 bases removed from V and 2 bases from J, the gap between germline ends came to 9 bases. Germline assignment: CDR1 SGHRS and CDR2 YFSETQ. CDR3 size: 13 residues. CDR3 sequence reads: CASSSDKPYEQYF. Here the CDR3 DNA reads TGCGCCAGCAGCTCGGACAAGCCCTACGAGCAGTACTTC. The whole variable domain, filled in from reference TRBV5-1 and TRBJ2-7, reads KAGVTQTPRYLIKTRGQQVTLSCSPISGHRSVSWYQQTPGQGLQFLFEYFSETQRNKGNFPGRFSGRQFSNSRSEMNVSTLELGDSALYLCASSSDKPYEQYFGPGTRLTVT.

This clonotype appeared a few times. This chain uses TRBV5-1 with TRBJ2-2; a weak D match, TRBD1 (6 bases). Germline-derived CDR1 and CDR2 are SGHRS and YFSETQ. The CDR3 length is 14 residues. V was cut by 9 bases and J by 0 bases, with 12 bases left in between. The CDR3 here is CATKQGPNTGELFF. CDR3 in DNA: TGCGCCACCAAACAGGGACCGAACACCGGGGAGCTGTTTTTT.

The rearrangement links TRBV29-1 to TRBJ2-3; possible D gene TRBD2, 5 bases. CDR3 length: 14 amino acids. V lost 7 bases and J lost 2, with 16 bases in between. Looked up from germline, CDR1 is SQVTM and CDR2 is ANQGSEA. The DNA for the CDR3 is TGCAGCGGGGAGTCGGTCACATCCACAGATACGCAGTATTTT. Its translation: CSGESVTSTDTQYF.

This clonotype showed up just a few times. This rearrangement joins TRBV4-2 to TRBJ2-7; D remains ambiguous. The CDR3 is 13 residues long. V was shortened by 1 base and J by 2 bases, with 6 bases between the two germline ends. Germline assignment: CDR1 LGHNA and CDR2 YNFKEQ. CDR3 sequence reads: CASSQAPAYEQYF. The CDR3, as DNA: TGTGCCAGCAGCCAAGCCCCGGCCTACGAGCAGTACTTC.

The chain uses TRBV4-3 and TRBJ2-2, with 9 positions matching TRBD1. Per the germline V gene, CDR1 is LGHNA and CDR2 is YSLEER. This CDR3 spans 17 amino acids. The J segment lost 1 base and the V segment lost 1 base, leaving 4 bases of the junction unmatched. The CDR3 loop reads CASSQGDREVNTGELFF. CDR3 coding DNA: TGCGCCAGCAGCCAAGGGGACAGGGAGGTGAACACCGGGGAGCTGTTTTTT.

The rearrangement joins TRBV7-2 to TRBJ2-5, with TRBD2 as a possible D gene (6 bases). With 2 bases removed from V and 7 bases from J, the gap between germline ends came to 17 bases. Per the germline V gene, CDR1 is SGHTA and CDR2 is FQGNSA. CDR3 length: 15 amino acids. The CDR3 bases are TGTGCCAGCAGCTTAATTTCTGACGGGGGTGGGACCCAGTACTTC. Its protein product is CASSLISDGGGTQYF.

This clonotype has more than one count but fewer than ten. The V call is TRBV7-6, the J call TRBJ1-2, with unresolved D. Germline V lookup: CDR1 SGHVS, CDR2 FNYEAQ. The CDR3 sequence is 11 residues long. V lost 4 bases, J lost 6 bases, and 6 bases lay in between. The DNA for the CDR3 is TGTGCCAGCAGCTCCCGTCATGGCTACACCTTC. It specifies CASSSRHGYTF.

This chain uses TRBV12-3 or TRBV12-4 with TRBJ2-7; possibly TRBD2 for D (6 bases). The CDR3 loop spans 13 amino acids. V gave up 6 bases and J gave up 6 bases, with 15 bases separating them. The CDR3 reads CASSDDGRVEQYF. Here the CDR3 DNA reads TGTGCCAGCAGCGATGACGGGAGAGTCGAGCAGTACTTC.

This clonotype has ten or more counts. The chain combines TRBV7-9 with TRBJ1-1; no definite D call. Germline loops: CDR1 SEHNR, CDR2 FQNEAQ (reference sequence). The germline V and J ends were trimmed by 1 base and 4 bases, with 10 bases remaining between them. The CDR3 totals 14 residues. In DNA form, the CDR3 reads TGTGCCAGCAGCTTAGAGGCGTGGGGCACTGAAGCTTTCTTT. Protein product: CASSLEAWGTEAFF.

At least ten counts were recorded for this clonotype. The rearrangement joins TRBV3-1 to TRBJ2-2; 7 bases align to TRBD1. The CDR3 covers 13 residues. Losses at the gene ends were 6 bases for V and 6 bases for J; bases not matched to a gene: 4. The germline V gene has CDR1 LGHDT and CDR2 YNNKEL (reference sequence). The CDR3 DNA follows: TGTGCCAGCAGGCGGCAGGGGGCCGGGGAGCTGTTTTTT. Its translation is CASRRQGAGELFF.

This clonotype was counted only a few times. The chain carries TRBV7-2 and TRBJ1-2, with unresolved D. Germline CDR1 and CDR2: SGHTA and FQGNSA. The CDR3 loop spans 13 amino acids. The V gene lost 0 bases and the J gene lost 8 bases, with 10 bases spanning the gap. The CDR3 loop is CASSLANQGGYTF. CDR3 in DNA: TGTGCCAGCAGCTTAGCAAACCAAGGCGGCTACACCTTC.

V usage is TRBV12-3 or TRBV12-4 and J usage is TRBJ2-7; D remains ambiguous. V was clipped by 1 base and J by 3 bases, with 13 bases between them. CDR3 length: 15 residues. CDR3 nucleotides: TGTGCCAGCAGTTTAGACAGCACCCGGCGCTACGAGCAGTACTTC. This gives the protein CASSLDSTRRYEQYF.

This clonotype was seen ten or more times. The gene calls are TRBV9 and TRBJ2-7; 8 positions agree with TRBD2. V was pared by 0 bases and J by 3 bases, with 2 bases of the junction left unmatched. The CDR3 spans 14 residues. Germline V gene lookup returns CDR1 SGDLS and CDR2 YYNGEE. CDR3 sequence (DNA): TGTGCCAGCAGCGTAGAAACTAGCGGCTACGAGCAGTACTTC. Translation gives CASSVETSGYEQYF. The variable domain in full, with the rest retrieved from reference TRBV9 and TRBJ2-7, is DSGVTQTPKHLITATGQRVTLRCSPRSGDLSVYWYQQSLDQGLQFLIQYYNGEERAKGNILERFSAQQFPDLHSELNLSSLELGDSALYFCASSVETSGYEQYFGPGTRLTVT.

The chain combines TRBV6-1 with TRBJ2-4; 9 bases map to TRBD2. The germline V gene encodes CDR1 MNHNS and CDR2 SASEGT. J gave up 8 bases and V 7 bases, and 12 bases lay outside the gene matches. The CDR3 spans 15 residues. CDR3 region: CASTQRGAATDIQYF. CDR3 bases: TGTGCCAGCACCCAGCGGGGGGCTGCTACAGACATTCAGTACTTC.

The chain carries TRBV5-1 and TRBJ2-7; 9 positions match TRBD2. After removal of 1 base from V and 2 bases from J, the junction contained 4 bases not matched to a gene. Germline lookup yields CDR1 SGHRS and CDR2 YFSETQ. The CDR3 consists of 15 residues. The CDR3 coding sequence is TGCGCCAGCAGCTTGAGGCGGGGGGGTCCCTACGAGCAGTACTTC. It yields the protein CASSLRRGGPYEQYF.

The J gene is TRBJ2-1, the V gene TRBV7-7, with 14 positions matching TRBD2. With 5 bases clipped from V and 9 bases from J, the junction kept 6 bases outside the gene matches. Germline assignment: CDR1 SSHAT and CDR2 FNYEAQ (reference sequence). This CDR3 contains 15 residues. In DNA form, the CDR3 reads TGTGCCAGCAGCCAGGGACTAGCGGGAGTCGGTGAGCAGTTCTTC. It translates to CASSQGLAGVGEQFF.

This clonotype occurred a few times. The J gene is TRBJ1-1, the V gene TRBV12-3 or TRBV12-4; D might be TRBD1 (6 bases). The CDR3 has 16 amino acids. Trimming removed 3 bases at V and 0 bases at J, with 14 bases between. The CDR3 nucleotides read TGTGCCAGCAGTTTTCTACAGGGCCCCATGAACACTGAAGCTTTCTTT. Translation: CASSFLQGPMNTEAFF.